This is a list of T cell receptor beta chains from one sample in a study of cytomegalovirus exposure and HLA in healthy donors. Only in-frame clones appear in the TCRdb table, and some are missing; sequencing was by immunoSEQ multiplex PCR. The sample shows fewer than 250,000 clones, roughly 81% of them seen only once. The sequenced sample was PBMCs. These receptor sequences come from a young woman in good health and CMV-seropositive. Both conserved end residues are part of each CDR3. D genes are given only for firm matches. Some rows have no size entry. The others give once, few or many, or a class for an expanded clone.

j_call | clone_size | v_call | d_call | cdr3_aa | cdr3_nt
TRBJ1-1 | once | TRBV6-6 | NA | CASIHRQANTEAFF | TGTGCCAGCATTCATCGTCAGGCTAACACTGAAGCTTTCTTT
TRBJ2-7 | NA | TRBV30 | TRBD2 | CAWTSRRGAPYEQYF | TGTGCCTGGACCTCCCGGCGGGGGGCTCCCTACGAGCAGTACTTC
TRBJ1-6 | NA | TRBV28 | NA | CASSFGSSPLHF | TGTGCCAGCAGTTTCGGGAGTTCACCCCTCCACTTT
TRBJ2-1 | NA | TRBV30 | TRBD1 | CAWTFDRVNEQFF | TGTGCCTGGACTTTCGACAGGGTCAATGAGCAGTTCTTC
TRBJ2-7 | few | TRBV27 | NA | CASSLLVGGPSYEQYF | TGTGCCAGCAGTTTATTAGTGGGGGGGCCGTCCTACGAGCAGTACTTC
TRBJ1-2 | NA | TRBV12-5 | NA | CASGPDSNYGYTF | TGTGCTAGTGGTCCGGACAGTAACTATGGCTACACCTTC
TRBJ2-7 | few | TRBV4-2 | TRBD2 | CASSQEGWGGGGGEQYF | TGTGCCAGCAGCCAAGAGGGATGGGGCGGGGGGGGCGGAGAGCAGTACTTC
TRBJ1-5 | NA | TRBV15 | TRBD1 | CATSRVRDRGREPQHF | TGTGCCACCAGCAGAGTTCGGGACAGGGGGCGTGAGCCCCAGCATTTT
TRBJ1-3 | NA | TRBV15 | NA | CATSRTASGNTIYF | TGTGCCACCAGCAGAACAGCCTCTGGAAACACCATATATTTT
TRBJ1-2 | NA | TRBV4-1 | NA | CASSGKVRSRDYGYTF | TGCGCCAGCAGCGGGAAGGTTAGGTCGAGGGACTATGGCTACACCTTC
TRBJ1-5 | NA | TRBV19 | NA | CASSIDIDQPQHF | TGTGCCAGTAGTATAGACATTGATCAGCCCCAGCATTTT
TRBJ2-2 | NA | TRBV11-3 | TRBD1 | CASSPGRGQLNTGELFF | TGTGCCAGCAGCCCCGGTCGGGGACAGCTTAACACCGGGGAGCTGTTTTTT
TRBJ1-5 | NA | TRBV30 | TRBD1 | CAWSLQGDQPQHF | TGTGCCTGGAGTTTACAGGGGGATCAGCCCCAGCATTTT
TRBJ1-4 | NA | TRBV27 | NA | CASSFFSGRDEKLFF | TGTGCCAGCAGTTTTTTCTCGGGTCGCGATGAAAAACTGTTTTTT
TRBJ1-6 | once | TRBV19 | NA | CASSIGAGGTGNSPLHF | TGTGCCAGTAGTATAGGGGCTGGGGGCACTGGGAATTCACCCCTCCACTTT
TRBJ2-3 | few | TRBV27 | TRBD2 | CASAREVPTDTQYF | TGTGCCAGCGCACGGGAGGTCCCCACAGATACGCAGTATTTT
TRBJ1-2 | NA | TRBV27 | TRBD1 | CASSSDRGRGGYTF | TGTGCCAGCAGTTCGGACAGGGGGCGCGGTGGCTACACCTTC
TRBJ2-5 | NA | TRBV7-9 | NA | CASSLAADQETQYF | TGTGCCAGCAGCTTAGCGGCAGACCAAGAGACCCAGTACTTC
TRBJ2-3 | NA | TRBV7-9 | NA | CASSSWTGTLGDTQYF | TGTGCCAGCAGCTCGTGGACCGGGACTCTGGGGGATACGCAGTATTTT
TRBJ2-3 | NA | TRBV5-4 | TRBD2 | CASSLVSAGGTDTQYF | TGTGCCAGCAGCTTGGTTTCAGCGGGAGGGACAGATACGCAGTATTTT
TRBJ2-7 | NA | TRBV4-3 | TRBD1 | CASSQHTGTVSYEQYF | TGCGCCAGCAGCCAACATACCGGGACAGTCTCCTACGAGCAGTACTTC
TRBJ2-7 | NA | TRBV15 | NA | CATSRGGLSYEQYF | TGTGCCACCAGCAGAGGGGGCCTCTCCTACGAGCAGTACTTC
TRBJ2-3 | NA | TRBV7-6 | TRBD2 | CASSSLAGGPDTQYF | TGTGCCAGCAGCTCCCTAGCGGGGGGGCCAGATACGCAGTATTTT
TRBJ1-1 | NA | TRBV18 | NA | CASSPLIAEAFF | TGTGCCAGCTCACCACTAATCGCTGAAGCTTTCTTT
TRBJ2-4 | NA | TRBV6-6 | NA | CASSQFFVGSKNIQYF | TGTGCCAGCAGCCAATTCTTTGTGGGGAGTAAAAACATTCAGTACTTC
TRBJ1-6 | NA | TRBV28 | TRBD1 | CASSSTGDNSPLHF | TGTGCCAGCAGTTCGACAGGGGACAATTCACCCCTCCACTTT
TRBJ1-1 | NA | TRBV9 | NA | CASSTHGGDTEAFF | TGTGCCAGCAGCACCCACGGCGGGGACACTGAAGCTTTCTTT